The clone carrying this T cell receptor (beta chain) is a singleton in its sample. Antigen unknown. This sample was taken from a study of T-cell reconstitution after alpha-beta-depleted transplantation in children. The TCRbeta library incorporated unique molecular identifiers. MiXCR, applied by TCRdb to the PCR reads, yields one record per CDR3 protein. The data show around 960,000 distinct CDR3 sequences, about 30% seen once. Findings and caveats of the study: A year post-transplant, T-cell counts and diversity derived mostly from newly produced T cells.

The ends were cut back, 0 bases at V and 4 bases at J, with 12 bases in the middle. Germline CDR1 is DFQATT and CDR2 is SNEGSKA (reference sequence). CDR3 size: 15 residues. This chain uses TRBV20-1 with TRBJ2-2, with D possibly matching TRBD1 (6 bases). This clonotype was sampled from a boy in the first two years of life who had a stem cell transplant for SCID, so the T cells may come from the graft donor. The material sequenced was PBMCs, mostly from graft donor cells, taken 360 days after TCRalphabeta/CD19-depleted stem cell transplant. CDR3 sequence: CSARDPRGGTGELFF. Written as DNA, the CDR3 is TGCAGTGCTAGAGATCCCAGGGGCGGCACCGGGGAGCTGTTTTTT.